This T cell receptor beta chain was recovered during a study of T-cell memory formation after mild COVID-19. Background on the study: TCR clusters were mostly confined to one donor each.

One entry per CDR3 protein, called by TCRdb with MiXCR from the 5' RACE reads. This table holds 550,000 to 700,000 distinct CDR3 sequences, around 16% found once. Study-level points and caveats: Memory sampled before infection contained some responding clones, suggesting cross-reactive memory joined. Clones that shrank (day 15 to 85) were balanced CD4/CD8, whereas later expanders leaned CD4+. Shrinking CD4+ clones were chiefly CM and EM; CD8+ ones were chiefly EMRA.

J gave up 5 bases and V 6 bases, and 11 bases lay outside the gene matches. This CDR3 spans 15 amino acids. A word on this clonotype: No antigen is known for it.

Sample: PBMCs or a T cell subset sorted from them (not recorded which). The clonotype comes from an adult woman who had mild COVID-19 (a few samples of this study predate the infection). Cell type and time point are not known. The V and J genes are TRBV12-3 or TRBV12-4 and TRBJ1-1; 8 nucleotides match TRBD1. CDR3 sequence reads: CASRDVGRGRTEAFF. In DNA form, the CDR3 reads TGTGCCAGCAGGGATGTGGGCAGGGGGCGGACTGAAGCTTTCTTT.